This T cell receptor beta chain stems from a study of blood T cell repertoires in COVID-19. The CDR3 spans 14 residues. V lost 5 bases and J lost 7; bases outside the gene matches: 9. Per germline, CDR1 MDHEN and CDR2 SYDVKM. Enrolment of Seattle patients took place during active infection, and they were followed longitudinally. In the study's own analysis: Counts of nucleated cells, estimated from reference gene primer amplification, were obtained. Repertoires were generated with immunoSEQ multiplex PCR, while TCRdb's copy carries only in-frame clones and drops some. For V, J and clone size, that table is used; D and trimming come from the DNA. The sample comprises around 300,000 clones, around 87% of which are singletons, and 0.8% to 1.3% rests with the top ten.

The chain employs TRBV28 and TRBJ2-7; TRBD1 matches at 9 bases. The receptor comes from a middle-aged woman with COVID-19, enrolled during active disease. The source material was peripheral blood. The CDR3 reads CASSPGQGTGEQYF. The CDR3 DNA reads TGTGCCAGCAGTCCGGGACAGGGTACGGGTGAGCAGTACTTC.